This T cell receptor (beta chain) was sequenced in a study of OX40 agonist ivuxolimab in advanced cancers. The sample holds one count of this clone. Clones were sequenced by immunoSEQ multiplex PCR, and TCRdb holds only the in-frame ones, with some missing. This table has roughly 62,000 clones, about four fifths appearing once. The CDR3 totals 15 residues. The germline CDR1 and CDR2 sequences are SGHKS and YYEKEE (reference sequence). With 0 bases removed from V and 2 bases from J, the gap between germline ends came to 9 bases. This receptor was obtained from an adult with an advanced solid tumor such as melanoma, head and neck, liver or kidney cancer. Here the sequenced sample was CD4+ or CD8+ T cells sorted from blood, taken in a trial of the OX40 agonist ivuxolimab. The gene calls are TRBV5-5 and TRBJ1-5; D is unclear. CDR3 coding DNA: TGTGCCAGCAGCTTGGCTGGGATCGGCAATCAGCCCCAGCATTTT. This codes for CASSLAGIGNQPQHF.